This TCR beta chain was captured in a study of blood T cell repertoires in COVID-19. Study background: Acute-phase and convalescent COVID-19 samples originated in the United States, Italy and Spain. PBMCs, B-cell-depleted T cells, or T cells were the source of the cDNA or gDNA that made up the material.

Methods used by the authors: Amplified reference gene primers provided the basis for estimating nucleated cell counts. Produced via immunoSEQ multiplex PCR; TCRdb's table is partial and in-frame only. The DNA gave D and trimming, while V, J and clone size come from that table. The sample records around 20,000 clones, 85% to 90% being singletons. Sequences were obtained from peripheral blood. This TCR was recovered from a human donor in a cohort sampled during active COVID-19.

In nucleotides, the CDR3 is TGTGCCTGGAGTGTATATACGGGAGTGGGAGAGCAGTTCTTC. Protein product: CAWSVYTGVGEQFF. The chain couples TRBV30 to TRBJ2-1, with a weak D call TRBD2 (6 bases). V shed 0 bases and J shed 10 bases, with 16 bases lying between them. CDR1 GTSNPN and CDR2 SVGIG come from the germline V gene (reference sequence). This CDR3 has 14 residues.